Sequencing of this T cell receptor beta chain was carried out in a study of identical twins. This clonotype has ten or more counts. Antigen: not known. In TCRdb, the 5' RACE reads were re-called with MiXCR into one record per CDR3 protein. Here the sample spans 250,000 or so distinct CDR3 sequences, over 9.5% being singletons. Study-level points and caveats: Weaker excess sharing between twins was seen in beta out-of-frame sequences. Twin-shared out-of-frame alpha sequences were enriched for low generation probability.

The CDR3 sequence is 15 residues long. Germline V gene data show CDR1 as SQVTM and CDR2 as ANQGSEA. Trimming left V 6 bases short and J 8 bases short, with 23 bases between. The same sample was also used in a study of yellow fever vaccine responses in identical twins.

The sequence was obtained from a woman aged 18 to 35 in good health. Specimen: memory (CD45RO+) T cells sorted from blood. The chain has TRBV29-1 and TRBJ2-1; tentatively, D is TRBD2 (7 bases). CDR3 nucleotide sequence: TGCAGCGTACGTCTTTCGGGGGGCTTCTTCGATGAGCAGTTCTTC. The encoded protein is CSVRLSGGFFDEQFF.